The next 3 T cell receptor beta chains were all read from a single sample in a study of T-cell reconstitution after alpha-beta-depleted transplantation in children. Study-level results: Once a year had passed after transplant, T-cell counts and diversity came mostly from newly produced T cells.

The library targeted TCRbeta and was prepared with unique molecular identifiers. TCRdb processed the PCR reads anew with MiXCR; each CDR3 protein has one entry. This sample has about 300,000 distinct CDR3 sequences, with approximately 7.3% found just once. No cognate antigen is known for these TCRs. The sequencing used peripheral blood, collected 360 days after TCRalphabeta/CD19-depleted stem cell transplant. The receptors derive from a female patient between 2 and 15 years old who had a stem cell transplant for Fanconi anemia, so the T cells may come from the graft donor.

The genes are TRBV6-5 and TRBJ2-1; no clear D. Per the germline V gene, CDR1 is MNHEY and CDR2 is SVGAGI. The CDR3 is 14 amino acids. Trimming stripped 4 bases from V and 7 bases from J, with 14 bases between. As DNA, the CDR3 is TGTGCCAGCAGTTCCCCGACTGTAGGAAATGAGCAGTTCTTC. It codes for CASSSPTVGNEQFF.

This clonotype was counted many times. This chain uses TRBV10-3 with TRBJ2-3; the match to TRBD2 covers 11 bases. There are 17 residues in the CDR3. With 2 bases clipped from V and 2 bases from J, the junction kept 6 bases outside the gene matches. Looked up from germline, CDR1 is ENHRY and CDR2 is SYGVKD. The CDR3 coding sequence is TGTGCCATCAGTGAGAAGACTAGCGGGGTTATCACAGATACGCAGTATTTT. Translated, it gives CAISEKTSGVITDTQYF.

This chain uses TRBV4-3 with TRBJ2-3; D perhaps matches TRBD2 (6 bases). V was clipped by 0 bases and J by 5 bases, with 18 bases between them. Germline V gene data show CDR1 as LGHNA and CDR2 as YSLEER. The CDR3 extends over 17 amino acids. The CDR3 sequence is CASSQDPGRLGGDTQYF. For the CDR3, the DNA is TGCGCCAGCAGCCAAGATCCAGGGAGATTGGGGGGAGATACGCAGTATTTT.